The 19 T cell receptor beta chains listed next were all sequenced from one sample in a study of OX40 agonist ivuxolimab in advanced cancers. Profiled with immunoSEQ multiplex PCR; TCRdb holds only in-frame clones, not every one. Among fewer than 45,000 clones, 70% to 90% were seen once, and the ten largest hold roughly 0.57%. The sequenced sample was CD4+ or CD8+ T cells sorted from blood, obtained in a trial of the OX40 agonist ivuxolimab. These receptors all stem from an adult with an advanced solid tumor such as melanoma, head and neck, liver or kidney cancer.

The rearrangement uses TRBV5-1 and TRBJ2-3; D may be TRBD2 (6 bases). CDR1 SGHRS and CDR2 YFSETQ come from the germline V gene. This CDR3 has 14 residues. V lost 2 bases and J 4 bases, leaving 11 bases between the germline ends. The DNA of the CDR3 is TGCGCCAGCAGCTTACGACTAGGCCCAGATACGCAGTATTTT. Its protein product is CASSLRLGPDTQYF.

The chain recombines TRBV5-5 with TRBJ1-2; 8 bases are a match to TRBD1. Germline loops: CDR1 SGHKS, CDR2 YYEKEE (reference sequence). This CDR3 has 14 amino acids. Unmatched junction bases numbered 6, after V lost 3 bases and J lost 5 bases. For the CDR3, the DNA is TGTGCCAGCAGCTCAGGACAGGGACGGTATGGCTACACCTTC. Translating it yields CASSSGQGRYGYTF.

The genes are TRBV5-1 and TRBJ1-4, with TRBD1 identical over 8 bases. Germline V gene lookup returns CDR1 SGHRS and CDR2 YFSETQ. The CDR3 length is 14 residues. V lost 4 bases, J lost 5 bases, and 4 bases stayed unmatched. CDR3 nucleotide sequence: TGCGCCAGCAGCCCCGGACAGGGCAATGAAAAACTGTTTTTT. It yields the protein CASSPGQGNEKLFF.

This clone was seen just once. The chain has TRBV5-1 and TRBJ1-2; unclear D gene. The CDR3 runs 15 residues. Germline lookup yields CDR1 SGHRS and CDR2 YFSETQ. Trimming shortened V by 0 bases and J by 0 bases, and 9 bases separated the two germline ends. CDR3: CASSLDGPTNYGYTF. The DNA for the CDR3 is TGCGCCAGCAGCTTGGACGGCCCGACTAACTATGGCTACACCTTC.

The chain has TRBV2 and TRBJ1-5; 7 bases align to TRBD1. The ends lost 6 bases at V and 6 bases at J; junction bases unmatched: 2. Germline V gives CDR1 SNHLY, CDR2 FYNNEI. The CDR3 consists of 12 residues. CDR3 nucleotide sequence: TGTGCCAGCAGGACAGGGAGTCAGCCCCAGCATTTT. This codes for CASRTGSQPQHF.

The rearrangement joins TRBV7-2 to TRBJ1-6; unclear D gene. Germline V gene sequence: CDR1 SGHTA, CDR2 FQGNSA. V lost 2 bases and J 4 bases, leaving 12 bases between the germline ends. This CDR3 has 16 amino acids. CDR3 residues: CASSLFSPEYNSPLHF. CDR3 nucleotide sequence: TGTGCCAGCAGCTTATTCTCTCCCGAGTATAATTCACCCCTCCACTTT. The whole variable domain, filled in from reference TRBV7-2 and TRBJ1-6, reads GAGVSQSPSNKVTEKGKDVELRCDPISGHTALYWYRQSLGQGLEFLIYFQGNSAPDKSGLPSDRFSAERTGGSVSTLTIQRTQQEDSAVYLCASSLFSPEYNSPLHFGNGTRLTVT.

The genes are TRBV12-5 and TRBJ1-4; D remains unclear. This CDR3 contains 14 residues. Germline CDR1 LGHNT, CDR2 FRNRAP. Trimming removed 6 bases at V and 7 bases at J, with 15 bases between. CDR3: CASGLGLGIEKLFF. CDR3 coding DNA: TGTGCTAGTGGCCTCGGATTAGGTATTGAAAAACTGTTTTTT.

This clone was detected once. The genes are TRBV7-2 and TRBJ2-1, with TRBD2 as a possible D gene (5 bases). This CDR3 is 16 amino acids long. Germline values: CDR1 SGHTA, CDR2 FQGNSA. Trimming removed 5 bases at V and 7 bases at J, with 21 bases between. In DNA form, the CDR3 reads TGTGCCAGCAGCCCGGCGGCGGTCTCCACGGGAAATGAGCAGTTCTTC. This translates into CASSPAAVSTGNEQFF.

The V gene is TRBV5-1, the J gene TRBJ1-6, with 8 bases lining up with TRBD1. The CDR3 has 19 amino acids. Germline values: CDR1 SGHRS, CDR2 YFSETQ. The V and J ends lost 1 base and 0 bases, in that order; junction bases with no gene match: 9. Here the CDR3 DNA reads TGCGCCAGCAGCTTGAGTCCCCAGGGGGCAGGCTCCTATAATTCACCCCTCCACTTT. It encodes CASSLSPQGAGSYNSPLHF.

The rearrangement joins TRBV7-8 to TRBJ2-3; TRBD2 matches 7 bases. J gave up 4 bases and V 2 bases, and 6 bases lay outside the gene matches. In germline, CDR1 is SGHVS, CDR2 FQNEAQ. The CDR3 totals 15 residues. CDR3 sequence (DNA): TGTGCCAGCAGCTTATTCGGCGGGGGTGCAGATACGCAGTATTTT. Protein product: CASSLFGGGADTQYF.

The chain has TRBV11-2 and TRBJ2-7; no definite D call. Germline V gene lookup returns CDR1 SGHAT and CDR2 FQNNGV. CDR3 length: 14 amino acids. V was trimmed by 4 bases and J by 3 bases, leaving 13 bases between them. The CDR3, as DNA: TGTGCCAGCAGCTCAGTTAAGAATCGCTACGAGCAGTACTTC. Translating gives CASSSVKNRYEQYF.

The chain recombines TRBV4-2 with TRBJ2-1, with TRBD2 as a possible D gene (5 bases). CDR1 is LGHNA, CDR2 YNFKEQ, per germline. Trimming cost V 0 bases and J 10 bases, with 13 bases left between them. The CDR3 spans 14 residues. CDR3 in amino acids: CASSQDSGPGEQFF. The CDR3 DNA is TGTGCCAGCAGCCAAGATTCTGGGCCGGGGGAGCAGTTCTTC.

This chain connects TRBV6-5 to TRBJ2-1, with a tentative D call TRBD1 (5 bases). The CDR3 has 13 amino acids. The V gene lost 7 bases and the J gene lost 2 bases, with 9 bases spanning the gap. Germline CDR1 is MNHEY and CDR2 is SVGAGI. The CDR3 sequence is CASTDTTYNEQFF. DNA of the CDR3: TGTGCCAGCACGGACACTACCTACAATGAGCAGTTCTTC.

This rearrangement joins TRBV27 to TRBJ2-1; 9 positions match TRBD2. V was clipped by 5 bases and J by 5 bases; unmatched bases: 22. CDR1 is MNHEY and CDR2 is SMNVEV in the germline V gene (reference sequence). There are 20 residues in the CDR3. For the CDR3, the DNA is TGTGCCAGCAGTGCACCGACGGCGCGGGGGGGCCATAGGAGGGACAATGAGCAGTTCTTC. It codes for CASSAPTARGGHRRDNEQFF.

The chain employs TRBV5-1 and TRBJ2-2; the match to TRBD1 covers 8 bases. Trimming at V came to 1 base and at J to 5 bases, leaving 1 base not matched to a gene. Per the germline V gene, CDR1 is SGHRS and CDR2 is YFSETQ. There are 14 residues in the CDR3. The CDR3: CASSLTGGTGELFF. As DNA, the CDR3 is TGCGCCAGCAGCTTGACAGGGGGAACCGGGGAGCTGTTTTTT.

The J gene is TRBJ1-1, the V gene TRBV2; TRBD1 agrees at 7 bases. This CDR3 is 14 amino acids long. J gave up 0 bases and V 4 bases, and 2 bases lay outside the gene matches. Looked up from germline, CDR1 is SNHLY and CDR2 is FYNNEI. CDR3 sequence (DNA): TGTGCCAGCAGTGTGACAGGGCTGAACACTGAAGCTTTCTTT. It codes for CASSVTGLNTEAFF.

This sequence joins TRBV5-8 and TRBJ1-1; 7 bases are a match to TRBD1. This CDR3 contains 15 residues. V shed 6 bases, J shed 6 bases, and the junction held 14 bases outside the gene matches. CDR1 and CDR2 from the germline V gene are SGHTS and YDEGEE. Here the CDR3 reads CASKRGGQPGAEAFF. CDR3 nucleotide sequence: TGTGCCAGCAAAAGGGGGGGACAGCCCGGCGCTGAAGCTTTCTTT. Together with reference TRBV5-8 and TRBJ1-1, the CDR3 gives the full variable domain: EAGVTQSPTHLIKTRGQQATLRCSPISGHTSVYWYQQALGLGLQFLLWYDEGEERNRGNFPPRFSGRQFPNYSSELNVNALELEDSALYLCASKRGGQPGAEAFFGQGTRLTVV.

The rearrangement links TRBV5-1 to TRBJ2-7; tentative D call: TRBD1 (6 bases). The germline V and J ends were trimmed by 5 bases and 5 bases, with 17 bases remaining between them. The germline CDR1 and CDR2 sequences are SGHRS and YFSETQ. The CDR3 covers 14 residues. CDR3 sequence: CASSAVRGKDEQYF. The CDR3 bases are TGCGCCAGCAGTGCTGTCAGGGGAAAAGACGAGCAGTACTTC.

The chain uses TRBV11-3 and TRBJ2-1, with a possible D match to TRBD2 (6 bases). V lost 2 bases, J lost 5 bases, and 16 bases lay in between. This CDR3 is 16 amino acids long. Germline CDR1 is SGHNT and CDR2 is YENEEA. CDR3 DNA: TGTGCCAGCAGCTTATTTGGGGGGAGTTCGGACAATGAGCAGTTCTTC. Translated: CASSLFGGSSDNEQFF.